Sequencing of this T cell receptor (beta chain) was carried out in a study of glioma-infiltrating T cells. Findings of the study overall: Tissue and blood shared very few CDR3 sequences. Gliomas, especially low-grade, showed above-expected tissue-blood divergence; non-neoplastic patients showed below.

Trimming cost V 1 base and J 1 base, with 9 bases left between them. This CDR3 comprises 15 residues. Germline V CDR1 and CDR2: LNHNV, YYDKDF (reference sequence). Amplification of TCR alpha and beta CDR3 regions from RNA used iRepertoire nested multiplex PCR. One-step reverse transcription and amplification started from about 100-400 ng of tissue mRNA or PBMC total RNA. TCRdb called the multiplex PCR reads again in MiXCR, with one record for every CDR3 protein. Of about 140,000 distinct CDR3 sequences in the sample, 35% to 50% were seen once. As for this clonotype: Its antigen is not known.

V and J are TRBV15 and TRBJ2-3; possible D gene TRBD2, 6 bases. This TCR derives from a human donor with low-grade glioma or glioblastoma, undergoing nonglioma brain surgery, or in good health (not recorded which). The specimen was glioma tissue, nonneoplastic brain tissue, or PBMCs (not recorded which). DNA of the CDR3: TGTGCCACCAGCAGAGGCCTAGCGCGCACAGATACGCAGTATTTT. Translating it yields CATSRGLARTDTQYF.